This T cell receptor (beta chain) was captured in a study of cytomegalovirus exposure and HLA in healthy donors. A multiplex PCR was run with 60 Vbeta primers and 13 Jbeta primers. The assay was immunoSEQ multiplex PCR, and TCRdb's table has in-frame clones only and misses some. The sample has 95,000 to 100,000 clones, around 75% seen once; the top ten hold 8.5% to 12%. In the case of this clone: Its specificity is unknown.

General study findings and limits: Generally TCR sequences proved uncommon, though certain public TCRs appeared in numerous donors.

The sequence was obtained from a man over 45 in good health and CMV-seronegative. The sample taken for sequencing was PBMCs.

As DNA, the CDR3 is TGCGCCAGCAGGGAAGCGGATTACAATGAGCAGTTCTTC. Its translation: CASREADYNEQFF. This chain links TRBV5-1 with TRBJ2-1; possible D gene TRBD2, 5 bases. The CDR3 loop spans 13 amino acids. Trimming took off 5 bases at V and 4 bases at J, with 10 bases between the two ends. CDR1 is SGHRS, CDR2 YFSETQ, per germline. The whole variable domain, filled in from reference TRBV5-1 and TRBJ2-1, reads KAGVTQTPRYLIKTRGQQVTLSCSPISGHRSVSWYQQTPGQGLQFLFEYFSETQRNKGNFPGRFSGRQFSNSRSEMNVSTLELGDSALYLCASREADYNEQFFGPGTRLTVL.